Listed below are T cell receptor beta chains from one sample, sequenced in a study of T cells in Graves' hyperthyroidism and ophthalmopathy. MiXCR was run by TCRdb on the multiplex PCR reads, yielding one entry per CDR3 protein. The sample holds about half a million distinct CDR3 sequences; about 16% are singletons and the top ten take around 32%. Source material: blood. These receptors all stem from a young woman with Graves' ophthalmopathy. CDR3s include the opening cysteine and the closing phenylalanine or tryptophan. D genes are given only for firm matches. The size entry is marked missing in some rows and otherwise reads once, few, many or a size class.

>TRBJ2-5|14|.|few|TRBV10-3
CAITDIESRETQYF
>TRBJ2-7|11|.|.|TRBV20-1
CSASYSYEQYF
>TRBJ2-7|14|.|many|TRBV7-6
CASSSGGLPYEQYF
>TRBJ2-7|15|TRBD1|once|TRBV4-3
CASSRTSRTGNEQYF
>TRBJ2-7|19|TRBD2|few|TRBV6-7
CASSYDRGASGRGTYEQYF
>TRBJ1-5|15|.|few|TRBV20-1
CSANRGGNSNQPQHF
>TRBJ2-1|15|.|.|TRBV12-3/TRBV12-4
CASSGGAVSLNEQFF
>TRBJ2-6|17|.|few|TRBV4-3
CASSQDQEGSGANVLTF
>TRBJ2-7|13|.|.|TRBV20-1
CSARDMGVREQYF
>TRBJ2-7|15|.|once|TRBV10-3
CAISEWGESYYEQYF
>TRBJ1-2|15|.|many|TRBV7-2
CASSLVRQVFGRYTF
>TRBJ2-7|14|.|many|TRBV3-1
CASSQDGGPYEQYF
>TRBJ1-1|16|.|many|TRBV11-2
CASSLEVQGMNTEAFF
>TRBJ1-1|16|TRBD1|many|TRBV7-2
CASSFVAGGMNTEAFF
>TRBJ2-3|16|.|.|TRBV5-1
CASSLVLAGTTDTQYF
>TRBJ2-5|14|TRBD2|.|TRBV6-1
CASRREGGQETQYF
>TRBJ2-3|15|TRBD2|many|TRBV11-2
CASSLDRAGGLTQYF
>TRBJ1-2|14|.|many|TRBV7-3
CASSLDSSPDGYTF
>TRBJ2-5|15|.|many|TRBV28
CASSLTGTVQETQYF
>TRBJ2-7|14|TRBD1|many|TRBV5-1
CASSSGTVSYEQYF
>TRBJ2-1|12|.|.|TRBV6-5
CASSYPPRTTFF
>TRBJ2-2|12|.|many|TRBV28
CASRAYTGELFF
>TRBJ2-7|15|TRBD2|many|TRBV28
CASSPRLAGSYEQYF
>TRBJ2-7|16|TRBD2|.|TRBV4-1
CASSQVPAGGAYEQYF
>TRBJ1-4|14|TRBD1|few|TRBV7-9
CASSQGQGNEKLFF
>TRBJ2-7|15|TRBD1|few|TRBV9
CASSLSGTDTYEQYF
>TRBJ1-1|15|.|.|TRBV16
CANSQGQQRNTEAFF
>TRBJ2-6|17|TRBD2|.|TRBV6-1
CASSTELAEAGANVLTF
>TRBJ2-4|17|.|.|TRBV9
CASSVDLGAGLKNIQYF